A single T cell receptor (beta chain) is shown here with its context. A much larger clone lies one base from this, so it may be a read error. This sample is drawn from a study of blood T cells in healthy people across ages. Next came a second PCR, run for about 7 to 12 cycles, which used a sample-barcoded 5' primer along with a J-beta primer mix. TCRdb used MiXCR to reprocess the 5' RACE reads, holding one entry per CDR3 protein. This table holds roughly 2 million distinct CDR3 sequences, 49% found once. Healthy Caucasian individuals from Russia aged roughly 6 to 90 were enrolled as donors. The CDR3 is 12 residues long. Per the germline V gene, CDR1 is SQVTM and CDR2 is ANQGSEA.

Sequenced sample: blood. This receptor was taken from a woman in her forties in good health. This chain uses TRBV29-1 with TRBJ2-3, with D tentatively TRBD1 (6 bases). This CDR3 is CSGQETTNTQYF. In nucleotides, the CDR3 is TGCAGCGGACAGGAGACCACAAATACGCAGTATTTT.